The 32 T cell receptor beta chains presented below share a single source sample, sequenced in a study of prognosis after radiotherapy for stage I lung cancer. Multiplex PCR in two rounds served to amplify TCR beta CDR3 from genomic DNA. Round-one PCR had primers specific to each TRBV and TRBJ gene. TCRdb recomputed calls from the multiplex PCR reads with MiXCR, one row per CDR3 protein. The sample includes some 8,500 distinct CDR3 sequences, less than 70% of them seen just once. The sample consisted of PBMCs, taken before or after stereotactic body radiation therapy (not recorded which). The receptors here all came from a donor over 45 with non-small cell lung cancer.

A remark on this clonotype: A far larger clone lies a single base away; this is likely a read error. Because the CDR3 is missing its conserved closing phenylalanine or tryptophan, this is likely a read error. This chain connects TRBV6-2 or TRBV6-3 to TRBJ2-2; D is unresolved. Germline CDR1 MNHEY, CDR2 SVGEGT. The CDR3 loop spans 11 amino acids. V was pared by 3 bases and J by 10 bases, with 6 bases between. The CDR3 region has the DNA TGTGCCAGCAGTTATTCGATGGAGCTGTTTCTT. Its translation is CASSYSMELFL.

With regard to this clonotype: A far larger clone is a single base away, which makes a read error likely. The CDR3 spells CASSPNREYRELFF. CDR3 DNA sequence: TGTGCCAGCAGTCCTAATCGGGAGTATCGGGAGCTGTTTTTT. The rearrangement uses TRBV6-5 and TRBJ2-2; the D gene is possibly TRBD2 (6 bases). CDR1 is MNHEY, CDR2 SVGAGI, per germline. V was trimmed by 5 bases and J by 9 bases, leaving 16 bases between them. CDR3 length equals 14 residues.

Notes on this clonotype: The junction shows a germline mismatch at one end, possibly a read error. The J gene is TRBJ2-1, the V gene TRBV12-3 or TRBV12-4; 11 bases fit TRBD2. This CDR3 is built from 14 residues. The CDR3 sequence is CAGSRSGRANEQFF. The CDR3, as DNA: TGTGCCGGCAGCCGTAGCGGGAGGGCCAATGAGCAGTTCTTC.

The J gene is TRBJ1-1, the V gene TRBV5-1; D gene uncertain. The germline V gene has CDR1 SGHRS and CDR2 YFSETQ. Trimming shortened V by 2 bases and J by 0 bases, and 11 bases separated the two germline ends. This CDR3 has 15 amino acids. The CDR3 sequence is CASSFAAHVNTEAFF. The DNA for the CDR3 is TGCGCCAGCAGCTTCGCGGCGCATGTGAACACTGAAGCTTTCTTT.

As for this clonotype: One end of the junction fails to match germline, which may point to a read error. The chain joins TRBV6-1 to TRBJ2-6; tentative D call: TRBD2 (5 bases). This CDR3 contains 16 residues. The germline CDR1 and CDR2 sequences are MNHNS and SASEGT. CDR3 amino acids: CASSEARRTGSNVLTF. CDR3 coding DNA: TGTGCCAGCAGCGAAGCTAGGAGGACTGGGTCCAACGTCCTGACTTTC.

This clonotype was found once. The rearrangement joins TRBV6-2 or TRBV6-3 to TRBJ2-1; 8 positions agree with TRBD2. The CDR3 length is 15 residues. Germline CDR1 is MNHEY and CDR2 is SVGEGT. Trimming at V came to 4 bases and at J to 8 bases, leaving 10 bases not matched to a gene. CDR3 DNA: TGTGCCAGCAGTTCGACAAGCGGGAGACTTTATGAGCAGTTCTTC. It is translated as CASSSTSGRLYEQFF.

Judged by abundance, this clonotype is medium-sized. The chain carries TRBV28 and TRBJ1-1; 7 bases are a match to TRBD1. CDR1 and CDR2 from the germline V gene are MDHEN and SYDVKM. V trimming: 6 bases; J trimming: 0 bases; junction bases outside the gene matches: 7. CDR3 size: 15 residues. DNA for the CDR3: TGTGCCAGCAGCGCAGGGGGTATAGTGAACACTGAAGCTTTCTTT. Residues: CASSAGGIVNTEAFF.

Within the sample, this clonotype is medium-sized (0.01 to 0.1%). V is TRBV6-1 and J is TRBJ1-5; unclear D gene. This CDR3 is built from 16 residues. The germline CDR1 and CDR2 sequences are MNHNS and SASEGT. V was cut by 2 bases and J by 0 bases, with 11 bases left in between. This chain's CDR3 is CASSELSAYSNQPQHF. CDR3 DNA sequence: TGTGCCAGCAGTGAATTATCAGCATATAGCAATCAGCCCCAGCATTTT.

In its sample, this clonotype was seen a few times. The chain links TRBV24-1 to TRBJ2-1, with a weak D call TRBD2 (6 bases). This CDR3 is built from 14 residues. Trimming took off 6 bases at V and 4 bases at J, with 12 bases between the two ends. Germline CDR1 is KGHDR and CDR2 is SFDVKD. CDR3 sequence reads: CATSHTSSYNEQFF. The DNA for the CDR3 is TGTGCCACCAGTCATACTAGCTCATACAATGAGCAGTTCTTC.

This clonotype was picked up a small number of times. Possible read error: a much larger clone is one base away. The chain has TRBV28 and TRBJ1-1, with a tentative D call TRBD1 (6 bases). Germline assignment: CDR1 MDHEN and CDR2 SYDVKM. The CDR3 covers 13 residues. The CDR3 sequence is CVSSSTGQTEAFF. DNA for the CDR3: TGTGTCAGCAGTAGTACAGGGCAGACTGAAGCTTTCTTT.

In DNA, the CDR3 is TGCGCCAGCACCCTCGCGACAGGCGGAGATTCACCCCTCCACTTT. Translated, it gives CASTLATGGDSPLHF. This sequence joins TRBV5-1 and TRBJ1-6; weak D call: TRBD1 (6 bases). The germline V and J ends were trimmed by 6 bases and 8 bases, with 18 bases remaining between them. The CDR3 runs to 15 residues. The germline V gene has CDR1 SGHRS and CDR2 YFSETQ.

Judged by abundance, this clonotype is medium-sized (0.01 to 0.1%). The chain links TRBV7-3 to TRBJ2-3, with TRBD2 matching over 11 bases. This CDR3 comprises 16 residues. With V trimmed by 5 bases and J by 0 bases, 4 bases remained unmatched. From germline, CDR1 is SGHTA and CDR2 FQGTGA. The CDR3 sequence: CASSASSGRSTDTQYF. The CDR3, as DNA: TGTGCCAGCAGCGCCTCTAGCGGGAGGAGCACAGATACGCAGTATTTT. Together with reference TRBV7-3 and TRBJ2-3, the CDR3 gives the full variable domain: GAGVSQTPSNKVTEKGKYVELRCDPISGHTALYWYRQSLGQGPEFLIYFQGTGAADDSGLPNDRFFAVRPEGSVSTLKIQRTERGDSAVYLCASSASSGRSTDTQYFGPGTRLTVL.

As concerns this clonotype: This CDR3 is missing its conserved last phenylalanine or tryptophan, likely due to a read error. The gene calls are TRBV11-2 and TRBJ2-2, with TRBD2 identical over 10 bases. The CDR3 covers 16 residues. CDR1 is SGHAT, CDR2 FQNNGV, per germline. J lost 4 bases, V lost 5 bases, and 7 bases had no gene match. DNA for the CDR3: TGTGCCAGCAGCGACCTAGCGGGAGAGTTCACCGGGGAGCTGTTTCTT. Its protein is CASSDLAGEFTGELFL.

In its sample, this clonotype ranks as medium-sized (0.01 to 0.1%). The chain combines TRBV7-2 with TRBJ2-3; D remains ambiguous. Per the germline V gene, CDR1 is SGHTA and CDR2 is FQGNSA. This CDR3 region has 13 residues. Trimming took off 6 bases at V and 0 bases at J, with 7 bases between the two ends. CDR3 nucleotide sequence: TGTGCCAGCAGATTCTCCAGCACAGATACGCAGTATTTT. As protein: CASRFSSTDTQYF.

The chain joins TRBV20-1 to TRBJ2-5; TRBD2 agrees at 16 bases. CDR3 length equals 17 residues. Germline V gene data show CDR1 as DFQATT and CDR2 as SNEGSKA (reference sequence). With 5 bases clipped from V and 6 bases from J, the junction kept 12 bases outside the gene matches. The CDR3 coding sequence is TGCAGTGCTCTCGGGACTAGCGGGGGGGCTAACCCGAAGACCCAGTACTTC. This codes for CSALGTSGGANPKTQYF.

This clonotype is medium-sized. CDR3 in DNA: TGCGCCAGCAGCTTGAGCTCAGGGCAGGTCGAGCAGTACTTC. Translating it yields CASSLSSGQVEQYF. The chain uses TRBV5-1 and TRBJ2-7; maybe TRBD1 (5 bases). Trimming cost V 1 base and J 6 bases, with 14 bases left between them. CDR3 length: 14 residues. Germline CDR1 SGHRS, CDR2 YFSETQ. Looking up the rest from reference TRBV5-1 and TRBJ2-7 gives the full variable domain: KAGVTQTPRYLIKTRGQQVTLSCSPISGHRSVSWYQQTPGQGLQFLFEYFSETQRNKGNFPGRFSGRQFSNSRSEMNVSTLELGDSALYLCASSLSSGQVEQYFGPGTRLTVT.

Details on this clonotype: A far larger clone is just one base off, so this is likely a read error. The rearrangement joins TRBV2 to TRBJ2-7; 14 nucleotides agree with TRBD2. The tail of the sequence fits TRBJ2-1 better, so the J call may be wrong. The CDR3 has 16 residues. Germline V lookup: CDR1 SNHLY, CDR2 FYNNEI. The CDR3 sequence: CASMTGLAGGNNEQFF. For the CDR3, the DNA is TGTGCCAGCATGACAGGACTAGCGGGAGGAAACAATGAGCAGTTCTTC.

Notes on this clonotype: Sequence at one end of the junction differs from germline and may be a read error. The CDR3 DNA follows: TGTGCCTGGAGTGTACCAACTGGGGGCACTTTATTT. Translation: CAWSVPTGGTLF. The chain recombines TRBV30 with TRBJ1-1; D possibly corresponds to TRBD1 (6 bases). Germline V gives CDR1 GTSNPN, CDR2 SVGIG (reference sequence). This CDR3 has 12 residues.

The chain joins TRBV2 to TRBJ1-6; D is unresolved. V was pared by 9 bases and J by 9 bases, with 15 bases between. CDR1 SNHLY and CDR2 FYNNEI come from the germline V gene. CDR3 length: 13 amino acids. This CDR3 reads CARGGNRPSPLHF. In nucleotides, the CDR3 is TGTGCCAGAGGCGGAAACAGACCTTCACCCCTCCACTTT.

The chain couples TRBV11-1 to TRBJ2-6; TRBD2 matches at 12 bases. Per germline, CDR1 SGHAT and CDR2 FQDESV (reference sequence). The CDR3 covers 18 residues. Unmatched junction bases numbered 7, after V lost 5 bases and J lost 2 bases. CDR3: CASSLLAGGPTGANVLTF. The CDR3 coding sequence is TGTGCCAGCAGCCTTCTAGCGGGGGGGCCTACTGGGGCCAACGTCCTGACTTTC. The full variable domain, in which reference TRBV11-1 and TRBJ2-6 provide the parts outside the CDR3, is EAEVAQSPRYKITEKSQAVAFWCDPISGHATLYWYRQILGQGPELLVQFQDESVVDDSQLPKDRFSAERLKGVDSTLKIQPAELGDSAMYLCASSLLAGGPTGANVLTFGAGSRLTVL.

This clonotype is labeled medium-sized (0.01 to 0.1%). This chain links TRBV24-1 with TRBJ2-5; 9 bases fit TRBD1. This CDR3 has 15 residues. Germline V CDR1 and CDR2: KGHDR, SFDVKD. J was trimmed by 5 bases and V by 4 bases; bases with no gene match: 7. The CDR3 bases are TGTGCCACCAGTGAGTCAACAGGGGGCTGGGAGACCCAGTACTTC. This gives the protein CATSESTGGWETQYF.

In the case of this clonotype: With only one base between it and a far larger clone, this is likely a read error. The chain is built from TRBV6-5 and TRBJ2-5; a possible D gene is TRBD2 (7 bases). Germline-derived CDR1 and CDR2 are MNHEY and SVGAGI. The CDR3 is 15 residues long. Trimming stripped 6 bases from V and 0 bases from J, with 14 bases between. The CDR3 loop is CASRARGAYQETQYF. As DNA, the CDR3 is TGTGCCAGCAGAGCACGGGGGGCTTACCAAGAGACCCAGTACTTC.

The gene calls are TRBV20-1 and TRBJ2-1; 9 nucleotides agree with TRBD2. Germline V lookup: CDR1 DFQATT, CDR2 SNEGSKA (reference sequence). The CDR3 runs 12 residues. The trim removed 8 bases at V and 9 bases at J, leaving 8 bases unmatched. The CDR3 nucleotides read TGCAGTTCTTATAGCGGGAGTAGTGAGCAGTTCTTC. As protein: CSSYSGSSEQFF.

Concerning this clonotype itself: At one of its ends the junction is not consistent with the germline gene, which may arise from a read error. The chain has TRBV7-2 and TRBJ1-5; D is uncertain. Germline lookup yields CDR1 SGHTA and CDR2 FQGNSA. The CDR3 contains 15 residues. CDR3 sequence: CATSLAPRGNQPQHF. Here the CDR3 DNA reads TGTGCCACCAGCTTAGCTCCAAGAGGCAATCAGCCCCAGCATTTT.

CDR3 in DNA: TGTGCCACCCATTCGGGAGGTAACACCGGGGAGCTGTTTTTT. Translating gives CATHSGGNTGELFF. The rearrangement links TRBV24-1 to TRBJ2-2; 7 bases align to TRBD2. The J segment lost 2 bases and the V segment lost 9 bases, leaving 5 bases of the junction unmatched. The CDR3 has 14 residues. Looked up from germline, CDR1 is KGHDR and CDR2 is SFDVKD.

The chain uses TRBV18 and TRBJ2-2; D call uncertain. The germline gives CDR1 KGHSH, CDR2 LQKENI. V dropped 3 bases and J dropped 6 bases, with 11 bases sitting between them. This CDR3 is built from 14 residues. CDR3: CASSPSGNAGELFF. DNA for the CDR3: TGTGCCAGCTCACCCTCGGGTAACGCCGGGGAGCTGTTTTTT.

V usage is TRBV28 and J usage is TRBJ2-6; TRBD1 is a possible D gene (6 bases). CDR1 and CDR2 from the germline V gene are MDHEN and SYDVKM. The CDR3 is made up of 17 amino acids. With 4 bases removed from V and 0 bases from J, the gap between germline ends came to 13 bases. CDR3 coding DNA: TGTGCCAGCAGTTGGGGGCTAGGGGCCTCTGGGGCCAACGTCCTGACTTTC. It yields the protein CASSWGLGASGANVLTF.

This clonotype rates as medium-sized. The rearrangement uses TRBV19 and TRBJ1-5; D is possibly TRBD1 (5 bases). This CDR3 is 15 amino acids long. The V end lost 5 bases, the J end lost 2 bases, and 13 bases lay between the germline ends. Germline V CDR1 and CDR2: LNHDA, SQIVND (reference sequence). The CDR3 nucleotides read TGTGCCAGTAGTGTGACGGGGGATGGCAATCAGCCCCAGCATTTT. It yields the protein CASSVTGDGNQPQHF.

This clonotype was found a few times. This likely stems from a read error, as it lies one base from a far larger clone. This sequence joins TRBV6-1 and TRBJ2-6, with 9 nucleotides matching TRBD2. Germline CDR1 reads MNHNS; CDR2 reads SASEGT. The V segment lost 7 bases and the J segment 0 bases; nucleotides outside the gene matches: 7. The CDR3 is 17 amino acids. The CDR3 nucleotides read TGTGCCAGCATTTTAGCGGGAGCCAGCTCTGGGGCCAACGTCCTGACTTTC. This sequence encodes CASILAGASSGANVLTF.

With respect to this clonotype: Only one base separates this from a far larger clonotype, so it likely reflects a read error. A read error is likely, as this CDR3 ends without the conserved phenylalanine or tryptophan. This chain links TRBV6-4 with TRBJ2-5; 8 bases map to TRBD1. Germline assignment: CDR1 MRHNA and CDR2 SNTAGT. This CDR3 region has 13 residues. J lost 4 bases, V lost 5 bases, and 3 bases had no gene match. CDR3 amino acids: CASSLGQGETQYL. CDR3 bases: TGTGCCAGCAGTTTAGGACAGGGAGAGACCCAGTACTTA.

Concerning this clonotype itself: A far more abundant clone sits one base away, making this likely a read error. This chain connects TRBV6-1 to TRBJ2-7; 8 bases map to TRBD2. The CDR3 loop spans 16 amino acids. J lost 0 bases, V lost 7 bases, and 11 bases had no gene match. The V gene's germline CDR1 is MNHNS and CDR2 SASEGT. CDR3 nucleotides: TGTGCCAGCATCCCGAGTAGCGGGACGAGCTCCTACGAGCAGTACTTC. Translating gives CASIPSSGTSSYEQYF.

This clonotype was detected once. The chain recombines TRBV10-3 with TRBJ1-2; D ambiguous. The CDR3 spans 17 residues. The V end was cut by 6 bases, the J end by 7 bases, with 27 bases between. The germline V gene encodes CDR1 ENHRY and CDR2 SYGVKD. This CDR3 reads CAIRDPYPDGLSGGYTF. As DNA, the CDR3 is TGTGCCATCAGGGACCCGTACCCAGACGGACTTTCGGGTGGCTACACCTTC.